These 20 T cell receptor beta chains were sequenced from one sample in a study of radiation and T cells in renal cell carcinoma. Specified time point: blood 4 weeks post-SBRT, at nephrectomy. Stated treatment: 15 Gy SBRT to primary tumor, nephrectomy 4 weeks later. TCRdb keeps only in-frame clones here, not all; method: immunoSEQ multiplex PCR. The profile shows around 140,000 clones, approximately 86% of them singletons. Sequencing was performed on blood, taken from a patient whose treatment included radiotherapy and nephrectomy. These receptors all stem from a woman aged 45-65 years with renal cell carcinoma.

The V call is TRBV5-1, the J call TRBJ1-4; TRBD1 aligns across 7 bases. The V segment lost 0 bases and the J segment 6 bases; nucleotides outside the gene matches: 2. The V gene's germline CDR1 is SGHRS and CDR2 YFSETQ. The CDR3 covers 14 residues. CDR3 DNA: TGCGCCAGCAGCTTGGCCAGGGGGGATGAAAAACTGTTTTTT. Its protein product is CASSLARGDEKLFF.

The chain recombines TRBV10-3 with TRBJ1-5; D gene ambiguous. There are 12 residues in the CDR3. Germline V lookup: CDR1 ENHRY, CDR2 SYGVKD. Trimming cost V 3 bases and J 5 bases, with 5 bases left between them. CDR3 nucleotides: TGTGCCATCAGTGATTTCGATCAGCCCCAGCATTTT. Encoded protein: CAISDFDQPQHF.

The rearrangement uses TRBV19 and TRBJ2-7; tentative D call: TRBD1 (5 bases). This CDR3 contains 14 residues. Germline assignment: CDR1 LNHDA and CDR2 SQIVND (reference sequence). V was cut by 4 bases and J by 2 bases, with 12 bases left in between. The CDR3 DNA sequence: TGTGCCAGTAGTACCCAGGGTACAACCTACGAGCAGTACTTC. It translates to CASSTQGTTYEQYF.

The chain combines TRBV2 with TRBJ1-2; TRBD1 matches at 9 bases. The junction had 6 bases not matched to a gene; V was cut back by 9 bases and J by 7 bases. The CDR3 loop spans 12 amino acids. Germline V gene lookup returns CDR1 SNHLY and CDR2 FYNNEI. The CDR3 here is CARGQGFSGYTF. The DNA for the CDR3 is TGTGCCAGGGGACAGGGATTTAGTGGCTACACCTTC. Using reference TRBV2 and TRBJ1-2 for the parts outside the CDR3, the full variable domain is EPEVTQTPSHQVTQMGQEVILRCVPISNHLYFYWYRQILGQKVEFLVSFYNNEISEKSEIFDDQFSVERPDGSNFTLKIRSTKLEDSAMYFCARGQGFSGYTFGSGTRLTVV.

The table lists this clone with a count of one. This chain joins TRBV12-5 and TRBJ2-3; D unclear. The CDR3 extends over 12 amino acids. V lost 5 bases to trimming and J lost 7 bases, with 10 bases between them. Germline V gene data show CDR1 as LGHNT and CDR2 as FRNRAP. DNA for the CDR3: TGTGCTAGTGGTAAGGACGGATATACGCAGTATTTT. It yields the protein CASGKDGYTQYF.

The chain links TRBV5-6 to TRBJ2-3; D ambiguous. The germline CDR1 and CDR2 sequences are SGHDT and YYEEEE. The CDR3 has 12 amino acids. V was cut by 4 bases and J by 3 bases, with 6 bases left in between. The CDR3 region is CASSTGTDTQYF. In DNA, the CDR3 is TGTGCCAGCAGCACCGGAACAGATACGCAGTATTTT.

This clone was detected only a few times. V gene TRBV2 combines with J gene TRBJ2-5; 10 bases align to TRBD2. Per germline, CDR1 SNHLY and CDR2 FYNNEI. This CDR3 comprises 14 residues. The trim removed 10 bases at V and 7 bases at J, leaving 12 bases unmatched. CDR3 nucleotides: TGTGCCACCAACCCGGGACTAGCGTCCGGGACCCAGTACTTC. Protein sequence: CATNPGLASGTQYF.

The rearrangement links TRBV11-2 to TRBJ1-5; D gene ambiguous. The germline gives CDR1 SGHAT, CDR2 FQNNGV. Trimming cost V 0 bases and J 1 base, with 4 bases left between them. The CDR3 contains 14 residues. DNA of the CDR3: TGTGCCAGCAGCTTAGATTGGAGCAATCAGCCCCAGCATTTT. Amino acids: CASSLDWSNQPQHF.

The chain couples TRBV19 to TRBJ2-2, with 9 bases aligning to TRBD1. This CDR3 is 16 amino acids long. The germline gives CDR1 LNHDA, CDR2 SQIVND (reference sequence). Trimming took 3 bases from V and 5 from J; bases not matched to a gene: 7. As DNA, the CDR3 is TGTGCCAGTAGTATGGGGACAGGGAAGGTGACCGGGGAGCTGTTTTTT. Translated: CASSMGTGKVTGELFF.

This chain connects TRBV7-3 to TRBJ2-1; D not certain. V lost 4 bases and J 5 bases, leaving 3 bases between the germline ends. This CDR3 region has 11 residues. The V gene's germline CDR1 is SGHTA and CDR2 FQGTGA. The CDR3 coding sequence is TGTGCCAGCAGCTCGCACAATGAGCAGTTCTTC. Encoded protein: CASSSHNEQFF.

The rearrangement joins TRBV2 to TRBJ1-6; possibly TRBD1 for D (5 bases). V gave up 4 bases and J gave up 7 bases, with 8 bases separating them. This CDR3 contains 13 residues. Germline values: CDR1 SNHLY, CDR2 FYNNEI. The CDR3 here is CASSVYRNSPLHF. In DNA, the CDR3 is TGTGCCAGCAGTGTCTACAGGAATTCACCCCTCCACTTT.

The chain recombines TRBV27 with TRBJ1-6, with D uncertain. The germline CDR1 and CDR2 sequences are MNHEY and SMNVEV (reference sequence). V was trimmed by 4 bases and J by 10 bases, leaving 11 bases between them. CDR3 length: 13 amino acids. CDR3 DNA: TGTGCCAGCAGTTCGATCGGGATCTCACCCCTCCACTTT. Protein product: CASSSIGISPLHF.

The rearrangement joins TRBV4-1 to TRBJ2-5; 14 bases agree with TRBD2. The CDR3 is 17 residues long. Germline loops: CDR1 MGHRA, CDR2 YSYEKL. Trimming took 4 bases from V and 5 from J; bases not matched to a gene: 9. This chain's CDR3 is CASSRRLAGGPGETQYF. The CDR3 DNA sequence: TGCGCCAGCAGCCGAAGACTAGCGGGAGGGCCGGGGGAGACCCAGTACTTC.

This clone was counted a few times. The chain couples TRBV6-1 to TRBJ1-3; no firm D call. V lost 5 bases to trimming and J lost 1 base, with 9 bases between them. Germline V CDR1 and CDR2: MNHNS, SASEGT. This CDR3 is built from 14 residues. The CDR3 coding sequence is TGTGCCAGCAGTCCTACTAAGTCTGGAAACACCATATATTTT. Amino acid sequence: CASSPTKSGNTIYF.

The chain recombines TRBV5-3 with TRBJ2-7, with D tentatively TRBD1 (6 bases). TRBV5-3 is an open reading frame, and its role is uncertain. The CDR3 contains 16 residues. Trimming pared 4 bases from V and 7 bases from J, leaving 24 bases between. CDR3 coding DNA: TGTGCCAGAAGCGGGCGACAGGATACCTTATTGGAAGAGCAGTACTTC. Residues: CARSGRQDTLLEEQYF.

This chain connects TRBV6-6 to TRBJ2-1; maybe TRBD2 (5 bases). CDR1 and CDR2 from the germline V gene are MNHNY and SVGAGI (reference sequence). V was trimmed by 7 bases and J by 2 bases, leaving 18 bases between them. The CDR3 spans 16 residues. In DNA form, the CDR3 reads TGTGCCAGCACCCCACGCGGGTCTAGTCCCTACAATGAGCAGTTCTTC. Residues: CASTPRGSSPYNEQFF.

V gene TRBV6-5 combines with J gene TRBJ2-7; 11 bases align to TRBD2. The CDR3 is 15 residues long. CDR1 is MNHEY and CDR2 is SVGAGI in the germline V gene. Trimming took 6 bases from V and 6 from J; bases not matched to a gene: 10. CDR3 protein: CASRTTTSGSREQYF. The CDR3 region has the DNA TGTGCCAGCAGAACTACAACTAGCGGGAGTCGCGAGCAGTACTTC.

This rearrangement joins TRBV9 to TRBJ2-1; 8 nucleotides align to TRBD2. Germline values: CDR1 SGDLS, CDR2 YYNGEE. Losses at the gene ends were 0 bases for V and 9 bases for J; bases not matched to a gene: 5. This CDR3 region has 14 residues. The CDR3 nucleotides are TGTGCCAGCAGCGTAGCGGGAGGGTCGGCTGAGCAGTTCTTC. Protein product: CASSVAGGSAEQFF. The whole variable domain, remainder taken from reference TRBV9 and TRBJ2-1, is DSGVTQTPKHLITATGQRVTLRCSPRSGDLSVYWYQQSLDQGLQFLIQYYNGEERAKGNILERFSAQQFPDLHSELNLSSLELGDSALYFCASSVAGGSAEQFFGPGTRLTVL.

The chain couples TRBV10-1 to TRBJ2-7, with TRBD1 as a possible D gene (6 bases). The CDR3 loop spans 12 amino acids. Per germline, CDR1 WNHNN and CDR2 SYGVQD (reference sequence). Trimming pared 0 bases from V and 6 bases from J, leaving 6 bases between. CDR3 nucleotides: TGCGCCAGCAGTGAGTCAGGGGGCGAGCAGTACTTC. Its translation is CASSESGGEQYF.

The genes are TRBV19 and TRBJ2-6; 8 nucleotides line up with TRBD1. This CDR3 is built from 17 residues. J was trimmed by 0 bases and V by 3 bases; bases with no gene match: 4. Germline values: CDR1 LNHDA, CDR2 SQIVND (reference sequence). In nucleotides, the CDR3 is TGTGCCAGTAGTATCCTGGGACAGGTCTCTGGGGCCAACGTCCTGACTTTC. It encodes CASSILGQVSGANVLTF.